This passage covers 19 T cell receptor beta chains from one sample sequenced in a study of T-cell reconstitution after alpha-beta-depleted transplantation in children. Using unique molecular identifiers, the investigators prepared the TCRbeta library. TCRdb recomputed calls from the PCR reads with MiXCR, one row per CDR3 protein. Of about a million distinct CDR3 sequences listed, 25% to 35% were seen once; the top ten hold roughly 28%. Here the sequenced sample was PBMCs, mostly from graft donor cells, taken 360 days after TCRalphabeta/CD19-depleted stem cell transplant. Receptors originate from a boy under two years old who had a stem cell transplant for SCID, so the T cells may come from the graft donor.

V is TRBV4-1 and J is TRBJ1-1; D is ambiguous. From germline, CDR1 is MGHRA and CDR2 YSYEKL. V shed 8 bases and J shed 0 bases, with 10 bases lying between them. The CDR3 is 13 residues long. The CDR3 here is CASGIGLNTEAFF. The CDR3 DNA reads TGCGCCAGCGGGATAGGTCTGAACACTGAAGCTTTCTTT.

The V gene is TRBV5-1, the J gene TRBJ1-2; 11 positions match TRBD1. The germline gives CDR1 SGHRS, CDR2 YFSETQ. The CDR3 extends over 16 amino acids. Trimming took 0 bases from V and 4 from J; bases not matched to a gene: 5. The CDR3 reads CASSLAGQGASYGYTF. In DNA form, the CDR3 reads TGCGCCAGCAGCTTGGCCGGACAGGGGGCGAGCTATGGCTACACCTTC.

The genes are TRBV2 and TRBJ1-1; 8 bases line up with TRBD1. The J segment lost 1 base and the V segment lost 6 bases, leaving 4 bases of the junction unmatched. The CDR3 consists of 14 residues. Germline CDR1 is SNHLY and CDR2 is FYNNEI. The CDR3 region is CASSRTGTNTEAFF. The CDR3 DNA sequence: TGTGCCAGCAGCCGGACAGGGACGAACACTGAAGCTTTCTTT.

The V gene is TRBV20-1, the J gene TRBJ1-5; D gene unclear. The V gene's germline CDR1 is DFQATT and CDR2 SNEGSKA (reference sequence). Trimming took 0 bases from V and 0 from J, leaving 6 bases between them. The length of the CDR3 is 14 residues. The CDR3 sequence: CSARDPNSNQPQHF. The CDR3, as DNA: TGCAGTGCTAGAGACCCAAATAGCAATCAGCCCCAGCATTTT.

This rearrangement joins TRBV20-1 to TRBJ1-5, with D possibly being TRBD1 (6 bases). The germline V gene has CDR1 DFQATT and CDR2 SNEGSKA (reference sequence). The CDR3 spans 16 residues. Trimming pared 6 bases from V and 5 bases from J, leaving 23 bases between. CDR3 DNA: TGCAGTGCGGTGGGGCGGGGGGCCGGGGAGGATCAGCCCCAGCATTTT. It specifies CSAVGRGAGEDQPQHF.

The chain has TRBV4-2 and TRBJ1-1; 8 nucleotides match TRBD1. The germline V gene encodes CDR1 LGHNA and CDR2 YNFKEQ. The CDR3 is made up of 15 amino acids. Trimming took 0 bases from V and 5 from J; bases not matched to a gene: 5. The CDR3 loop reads CASSQDQRTGTEAFF. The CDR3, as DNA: TGTGCCAGCAGCCAAGATCAGAGGACAGGGACTGAAGCTTTCTTT.

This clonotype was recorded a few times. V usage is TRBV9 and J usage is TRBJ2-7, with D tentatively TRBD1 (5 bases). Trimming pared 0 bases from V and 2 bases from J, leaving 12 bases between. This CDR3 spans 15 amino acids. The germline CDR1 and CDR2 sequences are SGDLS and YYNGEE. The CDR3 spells CASSVEGTGAYEQYF. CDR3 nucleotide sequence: TGTGCCAGCAGCGTAGAAGGTACAGGAGCCTACGAGCAGTACTTC.

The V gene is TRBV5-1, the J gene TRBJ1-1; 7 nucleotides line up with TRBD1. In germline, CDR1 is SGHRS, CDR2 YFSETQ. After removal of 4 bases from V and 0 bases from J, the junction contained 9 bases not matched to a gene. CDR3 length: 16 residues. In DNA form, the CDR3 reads TGCGCCAGCAGCCCCCAGGGGGTACTCATGAACACTGAAGCTTTCTTT. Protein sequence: CASSPQGVLMNTEAFF.

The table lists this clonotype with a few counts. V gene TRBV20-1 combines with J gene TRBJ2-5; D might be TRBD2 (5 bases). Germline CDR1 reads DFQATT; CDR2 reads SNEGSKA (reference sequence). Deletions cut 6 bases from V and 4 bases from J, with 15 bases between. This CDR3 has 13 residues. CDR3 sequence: CSARGSGLETQYF. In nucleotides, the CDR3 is TGCAGTGCCCGAGGGTCCGGGTTAGAGACCCAGTACTTC.

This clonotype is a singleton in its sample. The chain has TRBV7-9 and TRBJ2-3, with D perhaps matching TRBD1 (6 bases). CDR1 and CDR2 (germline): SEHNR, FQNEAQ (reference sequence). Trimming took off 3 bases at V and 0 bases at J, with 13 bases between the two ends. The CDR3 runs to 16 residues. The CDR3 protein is CASSFAGTPSTDTQYF. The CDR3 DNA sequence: TGTGCCAGCAGCTTCGCCGGGACACCTAGCACAGATACGCAGTATTTT.

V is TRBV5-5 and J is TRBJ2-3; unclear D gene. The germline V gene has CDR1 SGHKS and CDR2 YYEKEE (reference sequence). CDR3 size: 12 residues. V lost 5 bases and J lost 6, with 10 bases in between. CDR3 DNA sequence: TGTGCCAGCAGGACAACGGGCGATACGCAGTATTTT. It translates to CASRTTGDTQYF.

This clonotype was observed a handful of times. CDR3: CASSQEGGKGTQYF. The CDR3 nucleotides read TGCGCCAGCAGCCAAGAGGGGGGGAAAGGTACGCAGTATTTT. J is TRBJ2-3 and V is TRBV4-1, with TRBD2 identical over 7 bases. V shed 0 bases and J 8 bases; nucleotides not matched to a gene: 5. The CDR3 contains 14 residues. Germline assignment: CDR1 MGHRA and CDR2 YSYEKL.

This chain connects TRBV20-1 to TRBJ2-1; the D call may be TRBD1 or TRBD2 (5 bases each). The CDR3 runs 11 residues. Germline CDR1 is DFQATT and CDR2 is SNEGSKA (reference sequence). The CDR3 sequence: CSGASYNEQFF. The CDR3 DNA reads TGCAGCGGGGCCTCCTACAATGAGCAGTTCTTC.

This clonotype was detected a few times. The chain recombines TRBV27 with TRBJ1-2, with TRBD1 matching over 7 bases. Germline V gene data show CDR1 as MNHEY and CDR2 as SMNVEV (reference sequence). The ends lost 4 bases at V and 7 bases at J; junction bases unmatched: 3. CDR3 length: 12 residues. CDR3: CASSSRGFGYTF. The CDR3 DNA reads TGTGCCAGCAGTTCCAGGGGGTTTGGCTACACCTTC.

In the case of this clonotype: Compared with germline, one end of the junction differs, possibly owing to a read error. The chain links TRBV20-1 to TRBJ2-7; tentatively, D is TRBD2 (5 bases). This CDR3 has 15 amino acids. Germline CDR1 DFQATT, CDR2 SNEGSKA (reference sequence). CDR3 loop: CSARDFLFDDYKQYF. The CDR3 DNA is TGCAGTGCTAGAGATTTCCTGTTTGACGACTACAAGCAGTACTTC.

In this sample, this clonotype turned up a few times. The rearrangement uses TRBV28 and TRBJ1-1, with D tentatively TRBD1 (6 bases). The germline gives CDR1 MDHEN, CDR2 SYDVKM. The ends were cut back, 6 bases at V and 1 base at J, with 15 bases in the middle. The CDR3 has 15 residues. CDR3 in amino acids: CASRLLDRPNTEAFF. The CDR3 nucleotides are TGTGCCAGCAGACTACTAGACAGGCCGAACACTGAAGCTTTCTTT.

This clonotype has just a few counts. The DNA of the CDR3 is TGTGCCAGCAGTCACGACACTCCGACCTTTAATGAAAAACTGTTTTTT. Protein product: CASSHDTPTFNEKLFF. The rearrangement uses TRBV6-5 and TRBJ1-4; D unresolved. The CDR3 consists of 16 residues. The germline CDR1 and CDR2 sequences are MNHEY and SVGAGI. V lost 5 bases to trimming and J lost 4 bases, with 17 bases between them.

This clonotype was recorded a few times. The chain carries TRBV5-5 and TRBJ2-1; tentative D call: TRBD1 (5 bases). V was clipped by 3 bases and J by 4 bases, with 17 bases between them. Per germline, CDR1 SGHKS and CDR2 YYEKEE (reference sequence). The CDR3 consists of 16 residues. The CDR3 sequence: CASSSSGFWKYNEQFF. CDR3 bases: TGTGCCAGCAGCTCTTCAGGGTTTTGGAAGTACAATGAGCAGTTCTTC.

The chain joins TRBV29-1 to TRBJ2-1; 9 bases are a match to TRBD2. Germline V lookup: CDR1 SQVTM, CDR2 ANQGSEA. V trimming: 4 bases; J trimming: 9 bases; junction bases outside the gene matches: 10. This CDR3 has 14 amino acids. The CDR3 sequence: CSVVYAGGFGEQFF. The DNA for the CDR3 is TGCAGCGTTGTTTACGCGGGGGGGTTTGGTGAGCAGTTCTTC.